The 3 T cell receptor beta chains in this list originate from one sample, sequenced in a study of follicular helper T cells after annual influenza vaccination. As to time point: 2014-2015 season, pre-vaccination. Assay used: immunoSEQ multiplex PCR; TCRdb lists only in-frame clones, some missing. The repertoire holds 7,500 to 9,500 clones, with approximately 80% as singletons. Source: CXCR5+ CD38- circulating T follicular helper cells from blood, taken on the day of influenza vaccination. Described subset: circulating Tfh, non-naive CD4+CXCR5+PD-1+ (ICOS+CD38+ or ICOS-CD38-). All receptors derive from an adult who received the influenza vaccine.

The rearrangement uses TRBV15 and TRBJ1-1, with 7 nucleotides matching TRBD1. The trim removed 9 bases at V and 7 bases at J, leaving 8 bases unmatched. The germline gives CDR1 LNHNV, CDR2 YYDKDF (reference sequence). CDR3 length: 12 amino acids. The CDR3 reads CATKRDRDEAFF. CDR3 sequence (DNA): TGTGCCACGAAGCGTGACAGGGATGAAGCTTTCTTT.

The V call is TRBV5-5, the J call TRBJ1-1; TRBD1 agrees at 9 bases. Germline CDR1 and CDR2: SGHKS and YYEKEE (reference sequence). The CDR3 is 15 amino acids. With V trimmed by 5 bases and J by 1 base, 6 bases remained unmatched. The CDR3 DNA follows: TGTGCCAGCAGTCATCCGGGACAGGGGAACACTGAAGCTTTCTTT. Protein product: CASSHPGQGNTEAFF.

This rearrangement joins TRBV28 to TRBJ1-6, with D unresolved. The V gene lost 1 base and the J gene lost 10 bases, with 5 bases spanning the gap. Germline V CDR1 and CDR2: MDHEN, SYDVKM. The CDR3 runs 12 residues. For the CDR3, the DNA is TGTGCCAGCAGTTTATTCCGCTCACCCCTCCACTTT. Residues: CASSLFRSPLHF.